The rows below give T cell receptor beta chains drawn from one sample of a study of T-cell reconstitution after alpha-beta-depleted transplantation in children. TCRdb processed the PCR reads anew with MiXCR; each CDR3 protein has one entry. The sample has approximately 83,000 distinct CDR3 sequences, roughly 8% seen once. The sequenced sample was PBMCs from the stem cell graft donor, obtained from the stem cell graft. These receptor sequences come from a human donor who donated a stem cell graft to a child with congenital amegakaryocytic thrombocytopenia. Each CDR3 is given with its conserved first and last residue. Size tells how often a clone was seen (once, few, many) or the class of an expanded clone, and some rows leave it out.

clone_size v_call cdr3_aa
few TRBV5-1 CASSSSTSGGYNEQFF
many TRBV20-1 CSARDRSASGNTIYF
many TRBV20-1 CSARPLDRAEAFF
many TRBV7-9 CASAPLRENTGELFF
many TRBV6-6 CASSAQGWQFF
many TRBV5-1 CASSLVGTSGPYEQYF
many TRBV12-3/TRBV12-4 CASSLHGETQYF
many TRBV29-1 CSVRQGTEAFF
many TRBV4-3 CASSQEKGNEQYF
many TRBV7-2 CASSLVGGSAGELFF
many TRBV6-2/TRBV6-3 CASSYSTGDTDTQYF
many TRBV6-5 CASSPRDRAGYTF
. TRBV10-2 CASSDLSYNEQFF
. TRBV30 CAWSLGTGSREETQYF
medium-sized TRBV27 CASSLFGGNSPLHF
many TRBV12-3/TRBV12-4 CASSFRRASNQPQHF
many TRBV25-1 CASSTLGGAGYTF
many TRBV7-9 CASSLNTNRENTEAFF
many TRBV2 CASSRGRGRGTEAFF
many TRBV4-1 CASSQAASKEQYF
. TRBV28 CASGTGSSYGYTF
many TRBV11-2 CASSLTTVPYNEQFF
many TRBV20-1 CSASMGDEQFF
many TRBV5-1 CASSPYRGSYEQYF
many TRBV5-6 CASSLVGRMSEAFF
many TRBV20-1 CSFRTSASDTQYF
. TRBV27 CASMGRGLNTEAFF
many TRBV7-2 CASSVAVGTGVSYEQYF
few TRBV6-5 CASSRQGQPQHF
many TRBV12-3/TRBV12-4 CASSPQGAGGYTF
many TRBV15 CATSRGDADYGYTF
once TRBV4-2 CASSLGQDNQPQHF
many TRBV11-2 CASSLEGYEQFF
many TRBV20-1 CSARARLAGVETQYF
many TRBV12-3/TRBV12-4 CASSSSGRRGQFF
many TRBV20-1 CSALSPGLPSHEQYF
many TRBV11-2 CASSFLPTPGQDTDTQYF
few TRBV15 CATSRQPAGELFF
many TRBV6-5 CASSLGGDYGYTF
many TRBV3-1 CASSQDVTTEQYF
many TRBV12-3/TRBV12-4 CASREREGLTDTQYF
. TRBV20-1 CSAPTGQLYGYTF
many TRBV15 CATSSTPNTGELFF
many TRBV7-2 CASSLDPATGELFF
few TRBV3-1 CASCDIAGLGYSGANVLTF
many TRBV20-1 CSASKGQQIEQGEAFF
. TRBV3-1 CASSQFMESSYNEQFF
many TRBV12-3/TRBV12-4 CASRDGTLSIETQYF
many TRBV5-1 CASSLGRKGTGELFF
many TRBV7-3 CASSLTDRGGTEAFF
many TRBV7-2 CASSSRRSSYNEQFF